Presented here are 25 T cell receptor beta chains from one specimen sequenced in a study of CD8+ T cells in alopecia areata. cDNA reverse transcribed from extracted RNA served as the sequencing template. The method was immunoSEQ multiplex PCR; TCRdb's version includes in-frame clones alone and lacks a portion of them. The sample lists roughly 120,000 clones, around two fifths occurring once. Sequencing input: CD4+ T cells sorted from blood. Every receptor here comes from a human donor with alopecia areata.

The CDR3 here is CASSERRVIDEQFF. Written as DNA, the CDR3 is TGTGCCAGTAGTGAGCGCCGGGTCATCGATGAGCAGTTCTTC. The chain uses TRBV19 and TRBJ2-1; D call uncertain. The CDR3 is 14 amino acids. The V end was cut by 5 bases, the J end by 8 bases, with 16 bases between. Germline CDR1 reads LNHDA; CDR2 reads SQIVND (reference sequence).

The rearrangement joins TRBV9 to TRBJ1-2, with D perhaps TRBD1 (6 bases). The CDR3 spans 15 residues. Per germline, CDR1 SGDLS and CDR2 YYNGEE. Trimming shortened V by 0 bases and J by 4 bases, and 13 bases separated the two germline ends. The CDR3 DNA reads TGTGCCAGCAGCGTAGCGACAGGACCAACCTATGGCTACACCTTC. Translating gives CASSVATGPTYGYTF.

The chain combines TRBV2 with TRBJ2-3; D gene unclear. The ends were cut back, 7 bases at V and 4 bases at J, with 15 bases in the middle. This CDR3 has 14 residues. CDR1 is SNHLY and CDR2 is FYNNEI in the germline V gene. CDR3 region: CASTLSWSPDTQYF. The CDR3 DNA sequence: TGTGCCAGCACCCTTTCATGGAGCCCAGATACGCAGTATTTT.

CDR3 residues: CASRTLAGANVLTF. The CDR3 DNA reads TGTGCCAGCCGCACACTCGCTGGGGCCAACGTCCTGACTTTC. The rearrangement links TRBV11-2 to TRBJ2-6; D gene unclear. The germline V gene has CDR1 SGHAT and CDR2 FQNNGV. Trimming removed 8 bases from V and 2 bases from J, with 10 bases in between. The CDR3 spans 14 residues.

This clone showed up just a few times. This rearrangement joins TRBV23-1 to TRBJ1-5, with D possibly TRBD1 on 5 matching bases. TRBV23-1 is annotated as an ORF whose role is uncertain. This CDR3 has 15 amino acids. Trimming pared 5 bases from V and 1 base from J, leaving 12 bases between. The CDR3 protein is CASSFSGRSNQPQHF. The CDR3 region has the DNA TGCGCCAGCAGTTTTTCGGGACGGAGCAATCAGCCCCAGCATTTT.

The chain joins TRBV15 to TRBJ2-3; the D gene is possibly TRBD2 (5 bases). This CDR3 is built from 16 residues. The V end lost 5 bases, the J end lost 0 bases, and 15 bases lay between the germline ends. CDR1 LNHNV and CDR2 YYDKDF come from the germline V gene (reference sequence). The CDR3 nucleotides read TGTGCCACCAGCCTTTTGGAGCGGATAAGCACAGATACGCAGTATTTT. Amino acid sequence: CATSLLERISTDTQYF.

The chain links TRBV29-1 to TRBJ1-2, with a tentative D call TRBD1 (6 bases). Germline assignment: CDR1 SQVTM and CDR2 ANQGSEA. Trimming pared 4 bases from V and 6 bases from J, leaving 9 bases between. The CDR3 is made up of 11 amino acids. The CDR3 spells CSVGGQDGYTF. The CDR3 nucleotides are TGCAGCGTTGGGGGGCAGGATGGCTACACCTTC.

The gene calls are TRBV4-3 and TRBJ1-6, with TRBD1 identical over 7 bases. The germline V gene encodes CDR1 LGHNA and CDR2 YSLEER. V shed 4 bases and J 10 bases; nucleotides not matched to a gene: 16. The CDR3 totals 17 residues. CDR3 loop: CASSLTKVKQGRSPLHF. The CDR3 coding sequence is TGCGCCAGCAGCCTCACCAAGGTTAAACAGGGGAGGTCACCCCTCCACTTT.

This chain connects TRBV18 to TRBJ2-7; D perhaps matches TRBD2 (6 bases). V lost 3 bases and J 2 bases, leaving 17 bases between the germline ends. CDR1 is KGHSH and CDR2 is LQKENI in the germline V gene. This CDR3 comprises 16 residues. The CDR3 DNA is TGTGCCAGCTCACCCACGCGGGAAAGGGTGCCCTACGAGCAGTACTTC. Amino acid sequence: CASSPTRERVPYEQYF. Full variable domain (missing parts from reference TRBV18 and TRBJ2-7): NAGVMQNPRHLVRRRGQEARLRCSPMKGHSHVYWYRQLPEEGLKFMVYLQKENIIDESGMPKERFSAEFPKEGPSILRIQQVVRGDSAAYFCASSPTRERVPYEQYFGPGTRLTVT.

This clone was recorded a few times. The chain links TRBV30 to TRBJ2-7; TRBD1 matches at 7 bases. V shed 3 bases and J 0 bases; nucleotides not matched to a gene: 5. This CDR3 is built from 14 residues. The germline CDR1 and CDR2 sequences are GTSNPN and SVGIG (reference sequence). As DNA, the CDR3 is TGTGCCTGGAGCCCTGGGACAGCCTCCTACGAGCAGTACTTC. Its protein is CAWSPGTASYEQYF. Combining the CDR3 with reference TRBV30 and TRBJ2-7 gives the whole variable domain SQTIHQWPATLVQPVGSPLSLECTVEGTSNPNLYWYRQAAGRGLQLLFYSVGIGQISSEVPQNLSASRPQDRQFILSSKKLLLSDSGFYLCAWSPGTASYEQYFGPGTRLTVT.

This clone occurred a few times. CDR3 in DNA: TGCAGCGTTGAAGTAGCAGGGCGTGGGTCCTACGAGCAGTACTTC. This gives the protein CSVEVAGRGSYEQYF. The chain employs TRBV29-1 and TRBJ2-7; D perhaps matches TRBD1 (5 bases). V was shortened by 1 base and J by 1 base, with 14 bases between the two germline ends. The CDR3 covers 15 residues. Germline CDR1 and CDR2: SQVTM and ANQGSEA.

The rearrangement uses TRBV5-1 and TRBJ2-1, with 15 bases fitting TRBD2. This CDR3 is 17 amino acids long. Germline CDR1 and CDR2: SGHRS and YFSETQ. V gave up 2 bases and J gave up 7 bases; unmatched junction bases: 7. CDR3 DNA sequence: TGCGCCAGCAGCTTTACCTCCGGGACTAGCGGGAGGAATGAGCAGTTCTTC. Protein product: CASSFTSGTSGRNEQFF.

The gene calls are TRBV19 and TRBJ2-7; 7 positions match TRBD1. From germline, CDR1 is LNHDA and CDR2 SQIVND (reference sequence). This CDR3 contains 13 residues. With V trimmed by 5 bases and J by 6 bases, 7 bases remained unmatched. Here the CDR3 reads CASSLQGVGEQYF. CDR3 bases: TGTGCCAGTAGTCTTCAGGGGGTCGGCGAGCAGTACTTC.

The chain carries TRBV28 and TRBJ1-5, with 7 bases aligning to TRBD1. V was clipped by 0 bases and J by 4 bases; unmatched bases: 0. CDR3 length: 14 residues. Germline-derived CDR1 and CDR2 are MDHEN and SYDVKM. CDR3 loop: CASSLWDRNQPQHF. As DNA, the CDR3 is TGTGCCAGCAGTTTATGGGACAGGAATCAGCCCCAGCATTTT.

The table lists this clone with a few counts. V is TRBV7-3 and J is TRBJ2-3; D is ambiguous. Germline values: CDR1 SGHTA, CDR2 FQGTGA. Trimming left V 0 bases short and J 1 base short, with 8 bases between. CDR3 length: 15 amino acids. CDR3 protein: CASSLTVVRTDTQYF. The CDR3 DNA is TGTGCCAGCAGCTTAACAGTAGTTCGCACAGATACGCAGTATTTT.

This clone was picked up a small number of times. The J gene is TRBJ1-6, the V gene TRBV5-1; no definite D call. The CDR3 totals 13 residues. Germline CDR1 and CDR2: SGHRS and YFSETQ. With 0 bases removed from V and 9 bases from J, the gap between germline ends came to 7 bases. CDR3 coding DNA: TGCGCCAGCAGCTTGGCCGTGCTTTCACCCCTCCACTTT. It encodes CASSLAVLSPLHF.

The chain recombines TRBV2 with TRBJ1-5; the D is unclear. CDR1 and CDR2 (germline): SNHLY, FYNNEI. The CDR3 is 12 amino acids. Trimming stripped 5 bases from V and 9 bases from J, with 11 bases between. CDR3 region: CASSPDRGPQHF. Written as DNA, the CDR3 is TGTGCCAGCAGTCCCGACCGCGGGCCCCAGCATTTT.

The rearrangement links TRBV28 to TRBJ2-7; D possibly uses TRBD1 or TRBD2 (5 bases each). Trimming removed 6 bases at V and 4 bases at J, with 13 bases between. Germline lookup yields CDR1 MDHEN and CDR2 SYDVKM. The CDR3 runs to 13 residues. The CDR3 region has the DNA TGTGCCAGCAGCTCGTGGGACGTGTACGAGCAGTACTTC. Protein: CASSSWDVYEQYF. The entire variable domain, with the rest obtained from reference TRBV28 and TRBJ2-7, is as follows: DVKVTQSSRYLVKRTGEKVFLECVQDMDHENMFWYRQDPGLGLRLIYFSYDVKMKEKGDIPEGYSVSREKKERFSLILESASTNQTSMYLCASSSWDVYEQYFGPGTRLTVT.

This clone has ten or more counts. The genes are TRBV4-3 and TRBJ1-2; TRBD1 is a possible D gene (6 bases). This CDR3 is 15 amino acids long. The V gene lost 0 bases and the J gene lost 4 bases, with 12 bases spanning the gap. Germline V lookup: CDR1 LGHNA, CDR2 YSLEER. The CDR3: CASSQERGVIYGYTF. DNA for the CDR3: TGCGCCAGCAGCCAAGAGAGGGGGGTAATCTATGGCTACACCTTC.

The chain is built from TRBV7-2 and TRBJ2-1, with TRBD2 identical over 16 bases. The CDR3 runs to 16 residues. Trimming at V came to 2 bases and at J to 9 bases, leaving 4 bases not matched to a gene. Looked up from germline, CDR1 is SGHTA and CDR2 is FQGNSA. The CDR3 nucleotides are TGTGCCAGCAGCTTAAGGGGACTAGCGGGGGGGCCTGAGCAGTTCTTC. Amino acids: CASSLRGLAGGPEQFF. Drawing the rest from reference TRBV7-2 and TRBJ2-1, the complete variable domain is GAGVSQSPSNKVTEKGKDVELRCDPISGHTALYWYRQSLGQGLEFLIYFQGNSAPDKSGLPSDRFSAERTGGSVSTLTIQRTQQEDSAVYLCASSLRGLAGGPEQFFGPGTRLTVL.

V and J are TRBV29-1 and TRBJ2-1; a possible D gene is TRBD1 (5 bases). The CDR3 spans 11 residues. The V gene lost 7 bases and the J gene lost 9 bases, with 13 bases spanning the gap. The germline CDR1 and CDR2 sequences are SQVTM and ANQGSEA. The chain's CDR3 is CSGVKQVEQFF. The DNA for the CDR3 is TGCAGCGGAGTTAAACAGGTTGAGCAGTTCTTC.

The V and J genes are TRBV7-3 and TRBJ2-3; TRBD1 matches at 8 bases. This CDR3 has 16 amino acids. Germline lookup yields CDR1 SGHTA and CDR2 FQGTGA. V dropped 2 bases and J dropped 1; count of bases not matched to a gene: 5. CDR3 sequence: CASSLLGQGGTDTQYF. Written as DNA, the CDR3 is TGTGCCAGCAGCTTACTCGGACAGGGCGGCACAGATACGCAGTATTTT.

On this clone itself: Within the sample, other DNA sequences also encode this same CDR3. V and J are TRBV29-1 and TRBJ1-2, with 8 nucleotides matching TRBD1. The CDR3 is 11 residues long. From germline, CDR1 is SQVTM and CDR2 ANQGSEA. Losses at the gene ends were 7 bases for V and 4 bases for J; bases not matched to a gene: 2. CDR3 nucleotide sequence: TGCAGCGGGACAGGGCGCTATGGCTACACCTTC. Translation gives CSGTGRYGYTF.

This clone appeared a single time. The CDR3 nucleotides are TGCGCCAGCAGCCGGGCCCTGGGCATGAACACTGAAGCTTTCTTT. Translation gives CASSRALGMNTEAFF. The gene calls are TRBV4-3 and TRBJ1-1, with no clear D. The germline gives CDR1 LGHNA, CDR2 YSLEER. This CDR3 spans 15 amino acids. V was pared by 4 bases and J by 0 bases, with 12 bases between.

The gene calls are TRBV5-1 and TRBJ1-4; 8 bases line up with TRBD1. Trimming removed 4 bases from V and 7 bases from J; junction bases left unmatched: 6. CDR3 size: 14 residues. In germline, CDR1 is SGHRS, CDR2 YFSETQ. The DNA of the CDR3 is TGCGCCAGCAGCCCGACAGGGGCAGGTGAAAAACTGTTTTTT. Protein: CASSPTGAGEKLFF.